This section outlines one TCR beta chain sequence together with its context. Its specificity is unknown. The data were taken from a study of cytotoxic CD8 clonotypes in ibrutinib-treated CLL. Findings and limits, study-wide: The study found public clonotypes uncommon, contracting or stable on treatment. The times at which samples were taken varied between sustained-remission and progressing patients. Higher circulating CD8+ T-cell counts strongly accompanied higher baseline clonality, above age-matched healthy donors.

TCRdb keeps only in-frame clones here, not all; method: immunoSEQ multiplex PCR. The table records some 46,000 clones, more than 60% of them present only once. Germline assignment: CDR1 SGHRS and CDR2 YFSETQ. The V gene lost 2 bases and the J gene lost 0 bases, with 13 bases spanning the gap. The CDR3 runs to 16 residues. The authors obtained about 1.9 micrograms of genomic DNA from cryopreserved PBMCs for TCR beta libraries. The sample in question was PBMCs, obtained after 12 months of ibrutinib treatment. V and J are TRBV5-1 and TRBJ2-3; TRBD2 is a possible D gene (5 bases). This TCR was recovered from a human donor with chronic lymphocytic leukemia. The CDR3 coding sequence is TGCGCCAGCAGCTTTCGGGCGGGTATCAGCACAGATACGCAGTATTTT. Residues: CASSFRAGISTDTQYF. Variable domain in full (rest from reference TRBV5-1 and TRBJ2-3): KAGVTQTPRYLIKTRGQQVTLSCSPISGHRSVSWYQQTPGQGLQFLFEYFSETQRNKGNFPGRFSGRQFSNSRSEMNVSTLELGDSALYLCASSFRAGISTDTQYFGPGTRLTVL.